Listed here are 13 T cell receptor beta chains from one sample, sequenced in a study of blood T cell repertoires in COVID-19. This table comes from immunoSEQ multiplex PCR, and its TCRdb copy is limited to in-frame clones, with some not included. This sample yields roughly 500,000 clones, of which more than 85% are seen a single time; around 7.9% belongs to the top ten. Sample: PBMCs or T cells enriched from blood (not recorded which). The receptors originated from a woman aged 55-70 years who had recovered from COVID-19.

The chain recombines TRBV3-1 (or the pseudogene TRBV3-2) with TRBJ2-1, with 9 bases fitting TRBD2. Trimming took 4 bases from V and 6 from J; bases not matched to a gene: 7. Germline CDR1 LGHDT, CDR2 YNNKEL (reference sequence). There are 15 residues in the CDR3. CDR3 DNA: TGTGCCAGCAGCCCAGCGGGGGGAACCTTCAATGAGCAGTTCTTC. It translates to CASSPAGGTFNEQFF.

The gene calls are TRBV7-9 and TRBJ1-1, with a weak D call TRBD1 (5 bases). The germline V gene encodes CDR1 SEHNR and CDR2 FQNEAQ (reference sequence). V lost 3 bases and J lost 4, with 12 bases in between. CDR3 length equals 14 residues. The chain's CDR3 is CASSFSGLSTEAFF. The CDR3 DNA is TGTGCCAGCAGCTTCTCGGGACTGAGCACTGAAGCTTTCTTT. Drawing the rest from reference TRBV7-9 and TRBJ1-1, the complete variable domain is DTGVSQNPRHKITKRGQNVTFRCDPISEHNRLYWYRQTLGQGPEFLTYFQNEAQLEKSRLLSDRFSAERPKGSFSTLEIQRTEQGDSAMYLCASSFSGLSTEAFFGQGTRLTVV.

The chain combines TRBV19 with TRBJ2-1, with a tentative D call TRBD1 (5 bases). The CDR3 has 14 amino acids. Germline loops: CDR1 LNHDA, CDR2 SQIVND (reference sequence). V was pared by 0 bases and J by 10 bases, with 13 bases between. CDR3 in DNA: TGTGCCAGTAGTATAGACCGGTGGGGCTGGGAGCAGTTCTTC. It is translated as CASSIDRWGWEQFF.

The rearrangement joins TRBV28 to TRBJ1-3; D unclear. This CDR3 has 14 residues. V lost 10 bases and J lost 0, with 13 bases in between. The germline V gene has CDR1 MDHEN and CDR2 SYDVKM. CDR3 bases: TGTGCCACCCCTTACCAGGTCTCTGGAAACACCATATATTTT. Its translation: CATPYQVSGNTIYF.

V and J are TRBV5-6 and TRBJ2-1; 7 bases match TRBD1. V lost 2 bases to trimming and J lost 2 bases; unmatched junction nucleotides: 4. Per the germline V gene, CDR1 is SGHDT and CDR2 is YYEEEE. The CDR3 covers 15 residues. The CDR3: CASSLYRGPYNEQFF. The DNA for the CDR3 is TGTGCCAGCAGCTTATACAGGGGTCCCTACAATGAGCAGTTCTTC.

The chain carries TRBV10-3 and TRBJ1-6; D ambiguous. Per the germline V gene, CDR1 is ENHRY and CDR2 is SYGVKD. The length of the CDR3 is 14 residues. V was pared by 7 bases and J by 1 base, with 8 bases between. The DNA of the CDR3 is TGTGCCATCATGGGAGCGTCCTATAATTCACCCCTCCACTTT. Protein product: CAIMGASYNSPLHF.

The rearrangement joins TRBV6-5 to TRBJ1-2; D call uncertain. Trimming took off 0 bases at V and 4 bases at J, with 12 bases between the two ends. This CDR3 comprises 15 residues. Germline V lookup: CDR1 MNHEY, CDR2 SVGAGI. The CDR3 loop reads CASSYSPEMLYGYTF. The CDR3 region has the DNA TGTGCCAGCAGTTACTCACCGGAGATGCTCTATGGCTACACCTTC.

V is TRBV5-1 and J is TRBJ2-3; 9 positions match TRBD1. V was clipped by 3 bases and J by 4 bases; unmatched bases: 6. Germline values: CDR1 SGHRS, CDR2 YFSETQ. This CDR3 contains 15 residues. CDR3 DNA: TGCGCCAGCAGCTCTCGGGACAGGGAAGCAGATACGCAGTATTTT. It specifies CASSSRDREADTQYF.

In its sample, this clone was seen once. The CDR3 DNA reads as TGCGCCAGCAGCTTCACAGGGGAATCTGAAGCTTTCTTT. Encoded protein: CASSFTGESEAFF. The chain couples TRBV5-1 to TRBJ1-1; 7 bases fit TRBD1. The CDR3 runs 13 residues. CDR1 is SGHRS and CDR2 is YFSETQ in the germline V gene. V lost 2 bases and J lost 6; bases outside the gene matches: 4.

This chain uses TRBV7-6 with TRBJ1-6; 7 bases line up with TRBD1. Germline V lookup: CDR1 SGHVS, CDR2 FNYEAQ. This CDR3 has 14 residues. The trim removed 4 bases at V and 10 bases at J, leaving 7 bases unmatched. The CDR3 region is CASSSQGSGSPLHF. CDR3 in DNA: TGTGCCAGCAGCTCACAGGGGTCGGGGTCACCCCTCCACTTT.

The chain carries TRBV7-6 and TRBJ2-1; 12 bases align to TRBD2. The CDR3 sequence is 18 residues long. Germline trimming cut 5 bases from V and 3 bases from J; bases unmatched to any gene: 11. Germline V CDR1 and CDR2: SGHVS, FNYEAQ. In DNA, the CDR3 is TGTGCCAGCAGCGCTACTGCCCGGACTAGCGGGGTCTACAATGAGCAGTTCTTC. As protein: CASSATARTSGVYNEQFF.

The gene calls are TRBV5-1 and TRBJ1-2; 8 positions match TRBD1. V was clipped by 0 bases and J by 8 bases; unmatched bases: 9. CDR1 is SGHRS and CDR2 is YFSETQ in the germline V gene. This CDR3 has 15 amino acids. This CDR3 is CASSLEGQVNNGYTF. The CDR3 coding sequence is TGCGCCAGCAGCTTGGAGGGACAGGTCAATAACGGCTACACCTTC.

The chain has TRBV27 and TRBJ1-2, with D tentatively TRBD1 (5 bases). The germline V gene encodes CDR1 MNHEY and CDR2 SMNVEV (reference sequence). CDR3 length equals 15 residues. Trimming left V 0 bases short and J 7 bases short, with 15 bases between. The CDR3 DNA sequence: TGTGCCAGCAGTTTATCCCGGCAGGGAGGTTCTGGCTACACCTTC. Its translation: CASSLSRQGGSGYTF.